A single sample gave rise to the 6 T cell receptor beta chains below, sequenced in a study of OX40 agonist ivuxolimab in advanced cancers. Assay: immunoSEQ multiplex PCR; the TCRdb copy retains only in-frame clones and omits some. This table holds tens of thousands of clones, 70% to 90% found once. Sequencing was performed on CD4+ or CD8+ T cells sorted from blood, taken in a trial of the OX40 agonist ivuxolimab. These receptors were obtained from an adult with an advanced solid tumor such as melanoma, head and neck, liver or kidney cancer.

The chain links TRBV19 to TRBJ2-1, with D possibly being TRBD2 (6 bases). Germline V CDR1 and CDR2: LNHDA, SQIVND (reference sequence). V gave up 5 bases and J gave up 0 bases, with 26 bases separating them. CDR3 length: 20 amino acids. As DNA, the CDR3 is TGTGCCAGTAGTCCCCGCGGGGTTAGCGGATTCTTCAGCTCCTACAATGAGCAGTTCTTC. Translation gives CASSPRGVSGFFSSYNEQFF.

This chain links TRBV2 with TRBJ2-3, with TRBD2 matching over 10 bases. This CDR3 has 14 amino acids. Looked up from germline, CDR1 is SNHLY and CDR2 is FYNNEI. The trim removed 5 bases at V and 5 bases at J, leaving 4 bases unmatched. CDR3 in amino acids: CASSLLAGRDTQYF. CDR3 nucleotide sequence: TGTGCCAGCAGTTTACTAGCGGGAAGAGATACGCAGTATTTT. The entire variable domain, with the rest obtained from reference TRBV2 and TRBJ2-3, is as follows: EPEVTQTPSHQVTQMGQEVILRCVPISNHLYFYWYRQILGQKVEFLVSFYNNEISEKSEIFDDQFSVERPDGSNFTLKIRSTKLEDSAMYFCASSLLAGRDTQYFGPGTRLTVL.

The chain uses TRBV27 and TRBJ2-7; TRBD1 aligns across 9 bases. Trimming removed 3 bases from V and 5 bases from J; junction bases left unmatched: 2. The CDR3 runs 13 residues. CDR1 and CDR2 (germline): MNHEY, SMNVEV (reference sequence). Here the CDR3 reads CASSFGQGNEQYF. The CDR3, as DNA: TGTGCCAGCAGTTTTGGACAGGGGAACGAGCAGTACTTC.

The J gene is TRBJ2-7, the V gene TRBV5-1; weak D call: TRBD2 (5 bases). The CDR3 sequence is 14 residues long. CDR1 SGHRS and CDR2 YFSETQ come from the germline V gene. V shed 4 bases and J shed 2 bases, with 13 bases lying between them. The CDR3 region is CASSLRGLPYEQYF. CDR3 DNA sequence: TGCGCCAGCAGCCTCCGCGGGTTACCCTACGAGCAGTACTTC.

The chain has TRBV7-8 and TRBJ2-1, with 9 positions matching TRBD2. Germline V gene data show CDR1 as SGHVS and CDR2 as FQNEAQ. Trimming at V came to 3 bases and at J to 3 bases, leaving 3 bases not matched to a gene. CDR3 length: 15 amino acids. CDR3 coding DNA: TGTGCCAGCAGCTTTAGCGGGAGCCTCTACAATGAGCAGTTCTTC. Its translation: CASSFSGSLYNEQFF.

V is TRBV28 and J is TRBJ1-2, with D perhaps matching TRBD1 (6 bases). Trimming took off 5 bases at V and 2 bases at J, with 9 bases between the two ends. Germline V gene data show CDR1 as MDHEN and CDR2 as SYDVKM. The CDR3 totals 13 residues. The CDR3 is CASSTRGNYGYTF. Written as DNA, the CDR3 is TGTGCCAGCAGTACCAGGGGAAACTATGGCTACACCTTC.